The 18 T cell receptor beta chains below were found in one sample sequenced in a study of T cells in Graves' hyperthyroidism and ophthalmopathy. Amplification targeted TCR beta CDR3 regions from RNA transcripts. When the TCR CDR3 underwent first-round RT-PCR, the HTBI primer set was used. TCRdb re-analysed the multiplex PCR reads in MiXCR, keeping a single row per CDR3 protein. The sample carries some 560,000 distinct CDR3 sequences, around 15% recorded once. Sequencing was performed on blood. The receptors here all came from a middle-aged woman with Graves' hyperthyroidism.

This clonotype has only a few counts. The genes are TRBV30 and TRBJ2-1; D assignment may be TRBD1 or TRBD2 (5 bases each). Per the germline V gene, CDR1 is GTSNPN and CDR2 is SVGIG (reference sequence). The V end was cut by 2 bases, the J end by 6 bases, with 17 bases between. This CDR3 has 15 residues. CDR3 bases: TGTGCCTGGAGTCCCGGGACGTTTGGTGTCAATGAGCAGTTCTTC. It specifies CAWSPGTFGVNEQFF.

In this sample, this clonotype turned up many times. The rearrangement uses TRBV9 and TRBJ1-5, with D unresolved. Germline V CDR1 and CDR2: SGDLS, YYNGEE. The CDR3 loop spans 14 amino acids. The ends were cut back, 3 bases at V and 2 bases at J, with 9 bases in the middle. DNA for the CDR3: TGTGCCAGCAGCGGTTTGGGTGGCAATCAGCCCCAGCATTTT. This sequence encodes CASSGLGGNQPQHF.

The gene calls are TRBV6-1 and TRBJ2-7, with 7 bases that match TRBD1. The CDR3 loop spans 16 amino acids. Looked up from germline, CDR1 is MNHNS and CDR2 is SASEGT. After removal of 5 bases from V and 4 bases from J, the junction contained 14 bases not matched to a gene. The CDR3: CASSTTPDRSRYEQYF. The CDR3 coding sequence is TGTGCCAGCAGTACCACCCCGGACAGGTCTCGTTACGAGCAGTACTTC.

This clonotype came up many times. J is TRBJ2-7 and V is TRBV7-2; 11 nucleotides match TRBD2. There are 15 residues in the CDR3. V was clipped by 2 bases and J by 4 bases; unmatched bases: 4. The germline CDR1 and CDR2 sequences are SGHTA and FQGNSA. The CDR3 nucleotides read TGTGCCAGCAGCTTACTCGGGACTAGCGGTTACGAGCAGTACTTC. Encoded protein: CASSLLGTSGYEQYF.

Many counts were recorded for this clonotype. A junction end diverges from the germline sequence, so it may reflect a read error. The chain is built from TRBV5-1 and TRBJ2-7; D could derive from TRBD1 or TRBD2 (5 bases each). Germline V gene sequence: CDR1 SGHRS, CDR2 YFSETQ. This CDR3 has 14 residues. In nucleotides, the CDR3 is TGCGCCAGCAGCGGCCCGGGACGGTCCTCCGAGCAGTACTTC. Its translation: CASSGPGRSSEQYF.

This clonotype showed up just a few times. The V gene is TRBV6-5, the J gene TRBJ2-2; D might be TRBD1 or TRBD2, each matching 5 bases. Trimming took off 0 bases at V and 4 bases at J, with 9 bases between the two ends. Germline CDR1 and CDR2: MNHEY and SVGAGI. The CDR3 contains 15 residues. This chain's CDR3 is CASSYSGVGTGELFF. As DNA, the CDR3 is TGTGCCAGCAGTTACTCGGGGGTTGGCACCGGGGAGCTGTTTTTT.

The chain has TRBV20-1 and TRBJ1-3; D remains ambiguous. Germline lookup yields CDR1 DFQATT and CDR2 SNEGSKA (reference sequence). The length of the CDR3 is 13 residues. V was cut by 4 bases and J by 1 base, with 8 bases left in between. As DNA, the CDR3 is TGCAGTGCTACCCCCTGGTCTGGAAACACCATATATTTT. Amino acids: CSATPWSGNTIYF.

V is TRBV12-3 or TRBV12-4 and J is TRBJ1-2, with 9 bases lining up with TRBD1. With V trimmed by 5 bases and J by 7 bases, 14 bases remained unmatched. This CDR3 is built from 16 residues. The CDR3 here is CASSPYYLGTGLGYTF. The CDR3 DNA reads as TGTGCCAGCAGTCCATACTACTTAGGGACAGGGCTTGGCTACACCTTC.

This clonotype was seen repeatedly, ten times or more. The rearrangement joins TRBV7-2 to TRBJ2-3, with 7 bases aligning to TRBD2. The germline CDR1 and CDR2 sequences are SGHTA and FQGNSA. Losses at the gene ends were 5 bases for V and 0 bases for J; bases not matched to a gene: 8. The CDR3 sequence is 16 residues long. CDR3 protein: CASSARTRLSTDTQYF. The CDR3 coding sequence is TGTGCCAGCAGCGCTCGGACTAGGCTTAGCACAGATACGCAGTATTTT.

In this sample, this clonotype turned up a few times. The gene calls are TRBV6-2 or TRBV6-3 and TRBJ1-1; tentative D call: TRBD1 (5 bases). The CDR3 consists of 13 residues. Germline-derived CDR1 and CDR2 are MNHEY and SVGEGT. V was trimmed by 7 bases and J by 0 bases, leaving 9 bases between them. DNA for the CDR3: TGTGCCAGCATCCCGACAGTGAACACTGAAGCTTTCTTT. This codes for CASIPTVNTEAFF.

This clonotype has a count of ten or more. The chain has TRBV12-3 or TRBV12-4 and TRBJ2-7, with no clear D. The length of the CDR3 is 13 residues. Trimming removed 6 bases at V and 3 bases at J, with 12 bases between. CDR3 in amino acids: CASRQTEFYEQYF. CDR3 nucleotide sequence: TGTGCCAGCAGACAGACTGAGTTCTACGAGCAGTACTTC.

The chain links TRBV18 to TRBJ1-6; 9 positions match TRBD1. After removal of 3 bases from V and 10 bases from J, the junction contained 4 bases not matched to a gene. CDR3 length equals 14 residues. The germline gives CDR1 KGHSH, CDR2 LQKENI. This CDR3 reads CASSPGTGSSPLHF. DNA of the CDR3: TGTGCCAGCTCACCCGGGACAGGGTCCTCACCCCTCCACTTT.

This clonotype was picked up many times. The chain is built from TRBV7-3 and TRBJ2-3, with 8 nucleotides matching TRBD2. Germline V gene sequence: CDR1 SGHTA, CDR2 FQGTGA. V dropped 4 bases and J dropped 0; count of bases not matched to a gene: 3. The CDR3 consists of 15 residues. CDR3 residues: CASSYSSGSTDTQYF. Written as DNA, the CDR3 is TGTGCCAGCAGCTATTCTAGCGGGAGCACAGATACGCAGTATTTT.

The chain combines TRBV4-2 with TRBJ2-7, with TRBD2 identical over 14 bases. Germline V gives CDR1 LGHNA, CDR2 YNFKEQ. The V segment lost 0 bases and the J segment 6 bases; nucleotides outside the gene matches: 10. This CDR3 is 18 amino acids long. The CDR3 DNA reads as TGTGCCAGCAGCCAAGATGGCCCCGGGACTAGCGGGAGTGGCGAGCAGTACTTC. This gives the protein CASSQDGPGTSGSGEQYF.

This clonotype was observed at least ten times. The chain is built from TRBV4-1 and TRBJ1-5, with D unclear. The ends were cut back, 4 bases at V and 5 bases at J, with 9 bases in the middle. Germline lookup yields CDR1 MGHRA and CDR2 YSYEKL. This CDR3 has 13 residues. CDR3 DNA: TGCGCCAGCAGCCGGTATCTTGATCAGCCCCAGCATTTT. Translating gives CASSRYLDQPQHF.

The chain employs TRBV9 and TRBJ2-6; the match to TRBD1 covers 9 bases. Germline assignment: CDR1 SGDLS and CDR2 YYNGEE. V gave up 1 base and J gave up 4 bases; unmatched junction bases: 9. The CDR3 runs 18 residues. This chain's CDR3 is CASSVPQQGARGANVLTF. The CDR3 DNA reads TGTGCCAGCAGCGTACCCCAACAGGGGGCGAGGGGGGCCAACGTCCTGACTTTC.

The table lists this clonotype with many counts. The rearrangement joins TRBV27 to TRBJ2-1; TRBD1 agrees at 12 bases. Germline-derived CDR1 and CDR2 are MNHEY and SMNVEV (reference sequence). The ends lost 5 bases at V and 8 bases at J; junction bases unmatched: 4. The CDR3 has 14 amino acids. The DNA for the CDR3 is TGTGCCAGCAGTCCGGGACAGGGGGCACATGAGCAGTTCTTC. Its protein is CASSPGQGAHEQFF.

V is TRBV7-6 and J is TRBJ1-4, with 10 bases identical to TRBD1. After removal of 5 bases from V and 8 bases from J, the junction contained 8 bases not matched to a gene. The germline gives CDR1 SGHVS, CDR2 FNYEAQ. The CDR3 length is 15 residues. The CDR3 DNA reads TGTGCCAGCAGCCAATCCGGGACAGGGGTGGAAAAACTGTTTTTT. Protein product: CASSQSGTGVEKLFF.